The rows below give T cell receptor beta chains drawn from one sample of a study of T cell responses to AZD1222 COVID-19 vaccine. The table came from immunoSEQ multiplex PCR; TCRdb's copy has only in-frame clones and leaves some out. The sample shows 180,000 or so clones, 80% to 95% of them seen only once. This sample comprised peripheral blood, obtained 28 days after the second AZD1222 dose. The receptors stem from an adult who received the AZD1222 COVID-19 vaccine. Each CDR3 is given with its conserved first and last residue. The order of the fields is D gene, V gene, clone size, J gene, CDR3 protein, CDR3 DNA. The D gene is left open where the match is weak. Only part of the rows carry a size: once, few, many, or a class if the clone is expanded.

d_call: NA
v_call: TRBV7-2
clone_size: NA
j_call: TRBJ1-2
cdr3_aa: CASSLPGTFYGYTF
cdr3_nt: TGTGCCAGCAGCTTACCCGGGACCTTCTATGGCTACACCTTC

d_call: TRBD1
v_call: TRBV10-3
clone_size: NA
j_call: TRBJ2-5
cdr3_aa: CAIREGTGKETQYF
cdr3_nt: TGTGCCATCAGGGAGGGGACAGGGAAAGAGACCCAGTACTTC

d_call: TRBD1
v_call: TRBV18
clone_size: NA
j_call: TRBJ2-5
cdr3_aa: CASSPQGAGETQYF
cdr3_nt: TGTGCCAGCTCACCACAGGGGGCTGGGGAGACCCAGTACTTC

d_call: NA
v_call: TRBV27
clone_size: NA
j_call: TRBJ2-5
cdr3_aa: CASSLKVGVQETQYF
cdr3_nt: TGTGCCAGCAGTTTAAAAGTTGGGGTACAAGAGACCCAGTACTTC

d_call: NA
v_call: TRBV19
clone_size: NA
j_call: TRBJ2-3
cdr3_aa: CASSIVSTGSTQYF
cdr3_nt: TGTGCCAGTAGTATAGTTTCCACAGGGAGTACGCAGTATTTT

d_call: NA
v_call: TRBV18
clone_size: once
j_call: TRBJ2-3
cdr3_aa: CASSPRTGQARTDTQYF
cdr3_nt: TGTGCCAGCTCACCACGTACAGGTCAGGCGCGCACAGATACGCAGTATTTT

d_call: TRBD2
v_call: TRBV6-5
clone_size: NA
j_call: TRBJ2-7
cdr3_aa: CASTETSGGGYEQYF
cdr3_nt: TGTGCCAGCACCGAAACCAGCGGGGGCGGGTACGAGCAGTACTTC

d_call: NA
v_call: TRBV27
clone_size: NA
j_call: TRBJ1-2
cdr3_aa: CASSNFYGYTF
cdr3_nt: TGTGCCAGCAGTAATTTCTATGGCTACACCTTC

d_call: NA
v_call: TRBV16
clone_size: NA
j_call: TRBJ1-1
cdr3_aa: CASSQSYRGGTEAFF
cdr3_nt: TGTGCCAGCAGCCAATCTTACAGAGGGGGTACTGAAGCTTTCTTT

d_call: TRBD1
v_call: TRBV28
clone_size: NA
j_call: TRBJ1-5
cdr3_aa: CASAPRGQGNQPQHF
cdr3_nt: TGTGCCAGCGCACCCAGGGGACAGGGAAATCAGCCCCAGCATTTT

d_call: NA
v_call: TRBV10-1
clone_size: NA
j_call: TRBJ2-5
cdr3_aa: CASSAGLGGKETQYF
cdr3_nt: TGCGCCAGCAGTGCTGGGCTGGGTGGGAAAGAGACCCAGTACTTC

d_call: TRBD1
v_call: TRBV7-2
clone_size: NA
j_call: TRBJ1-1
cdr3_aa: CASSQQGEMNTEAFF
cdr3_nt: TGTGCCAGCAGTCAACAGGGGGAAATGAACACTGAAGCTTTCTTT

d_call: TRBD2
v_call: TRBV7-2
clone_size: NA
j_call: TRBJ2-3
cdr3_aa: CASSLEASGGDTQYF
cdr3_nt: TGTGCCAGCAGCTTAGAGGCTAGCGGGGGGGATACGCAGTATTTT

d_call: NA
v_call: TRBV7-7
clone_size: NA
j_call: TRBJ1-1
cdr3_aa: CEWDKGEAFF
cdr3_nt: TGTGAGTGGGATAAGGGTGAAGCTTTCTTT

d_call: NA
v_call: TRBV9
clone_size: NA
j_call: TRBJ2-1
cdr3_aa: CASSVDPKGQGYNEQFF
cdr3_nt: TGTGCCAGCAGCGTGGACCCCAAGGGGCAGGGCTACAATGAGCAGTTCTTC

d_call: TRBD1
v_call: TRBV23-1
clone_size: NA
j_call: TRBJ1-1
cdr3_aa: CASSPPGGENTEAFF
cdr3_nt: TGCGCCAGCAGTCCACCAGGGGGCGAAAACACTGAAGCTTTCTTT

d_call: NA
v_call: TRBV28
clone_size: NA
j_call: TRBJ1-3
cdr3_aa: CASSFPYSGNTIYF
cdr3_nt: TGTGCCAGCAGTTTTCCTTACTCTGGAAACACCATATATTTT

d_call: NA
v_call: TRBV7-2
clone_size: NA
j_call: TRBJ1-5
cdr3_aa: CASSPQGSNQPQHF
cdr3_nt: TGTGCCAGCAGCCCACAGGGTAGCAATCAGCCCCAGCATTTT

d_call: NA
v_call: TRBV5-1
clone_size: NA
j_call: TRBJ1-4
cdr3_aa: CASSSGDSNEKLFF
cdr3_nt: TGCGCCAGCAGCTCAGGGGACTCTAATGAAAAACTGTTTTTT

d_call: NA
v_call: TRBV11-3
clone_size: NA
j_call: TRBJ2-1
cdr3_aa: CASSPRGGPYNEQFF
cdr3_nt: TGTGCCAGCAGCCCTCGGGGTGGGCCGTACAATGAGCAGTTCTTC

d_call: NA
v_call: TRBV9
clone_size: NA
j_call: TRBJ2-1
cdr3_aa: CASSVEEYSSYNEQFF
cdr3_nt: TGTGCCAGCAGCGTAGAAGAGTACAGCTCCTACAATGAGCAGTTCTTC

d_call: NA
v_call: TRBV4-2
clone_size: NA
j_call: TRBJ2-3
cdr3_aa: CASSLGGTADTQYF
cdr3_nt: TGTGCCAGCAGCCTCGGCGGGACGGCAGATACGCAGTATTTT

d_call: TRBD2
v_call: TRBV7-8
clone_size: NA
j_call: TRBJ2-1
cdr3_aa: CASRPTGGLAGATSYNEQFF
cdr3_nt: TGTGCCAGCAGGCCAACGGGGGGACTAGCGGGGGCCACCTCCTACAATGAGCAGTTCTTC

d_call: TRBD1
v_call: TRBV4-2
clone_size: NA
j_call: TRBJ1-4
cdr3_aa: CASSPGQGREKLFF
cdr3_nt: TGTGCCAGCAGCCCCGGACAGGGACGAGAAAAACTGTTTTTT

d_call: TRBD2
v_call: TRBV5-4
clone_size: NA
j_call: TRBJ2-1
cdr3_aa: CASSLGGGAPNEQFF
cdr3_nt: TGTGCCAGCAGCTTGGGCGGGGGGGCCCCCAATGAGCAGTTCTTC

d_call: TRBD1
v_call: TRBV13
clone_size: NA
j_call: TRBJ2-1
cdr3_aa: CASSQRRQGARNEQFF
cdr3_nt: TGTGCCAGCAGCCAGAGAAGACAGGGGGCGCGGAATGAGCAGTTCTTC

d_call: NA
v_call: TRBV10-3
clone_size: NA
j_call: TRBJ2-1
cdr3_aa: CAISVAIMDEQFF
cdr3_nt: TGTGCCATCAGTGTTGCGATCATGGATGAGCAGTTCTTC

d_call: TRBD1
v_call: TRBV30
clone_size: NA
j_call: TRBJ1-6
cdr3_aa: CAWSSIRDRGWNSPLHF
cdr3_nt: TGTGCCTGGAGTTCAATCCGGGACAGGGGATGGAATTCACCCCTCCACTTT

d_call: NA
v_call: TRBV7-9
clone_size: NA
j_call: TRBJ2-7
cdr3_aa: CASSLDRVGVTEQYF
cdr3_nt: TGTGCCAGCAGCTTAGACAGGGTGGGGGTAACGGAACAGTACTTC

d_call: NA
v_call: TRBV19
clone_size: once
j_call: TRBJ1-6
cdr3_aa: CASSRTGTLTSPLHF
cdr3_nt: TGTGCCAGTAGCCGAACAGGGACGCTCACTTCACCCCTCCACTTT

d_call: NA
v_call: TRBV7-9
clone_size: NA
j_call: TRBJ2-7
cdr3_aa: CASSPFPGGEQYF
cdr3_nt: TGTGCCAGCAGCCCTTTTCCTGGTGGGGAGCAGTACTTC

d_call: NA
v_call: TRBV19
clone_size: NA
j_call: TRBJ1-2
cdr3_aa: CASSIGLTNYGYTF
cdr3_nt: TGTGCCAGTAGTATAGGCCTGACTAACTATGGCTACACCTTC

d_call: NA
v_call: TRBV30
clone_size: NA
j_call: TRBJ2-5
cdr3_aa: CAWSVQIQETQYF
cdr3_nt: TGTGCCTGGAGTGTTCAGATCCAAGAGACCCAGTACTTC

d_call: TRBD1
v_call: TRBV12-3/TRBV12-4
clone_size: NA
j_call: TRBJ2-1
cdr3_aa: CASSTGGYNEQFF
cdr3_nt: TGTGCCAGCAGTACAGGGGGCTACAATGAGCAGTTCTTC

d_call: NA
v_call: TRBV14
clone_size: NA
j_call: TRBJ2-5
cdr3_aa: CASSQGQKETQYF
cdr3_nt: TGTGCCAGCAGCCAAGGACAGAAAGAGACCCAGTACTTC

d_call: NA
v_call: TRBV5-1
clone_size: NA
j_call: TRBJ2-2
cdr3_aa: CASNREGNTGELFF
cdr3_nt: TGCGCCAGCAACCGTGAGGGGAACACCGGGGAGCTGTTTTTT

d_call: TRBD2
v_call: TRBV6-5
clone_size: NA
j_call: TRBJ2-3
cdr3_aa: CASSYRRGGPLGQYF
cdr3_nt: TGTGCCAGCAGTTACCGGCGCGGGGGGCCACTGGGGCAGTATTTT

d_call: NA
v_call: TRBV12-3/TRBV12-4
clone_size: NA
j_call: TRBJ2-1
cdr3_aa: CASTRPGHNEQFF
cdr3_nt: TGTGCCAGCACCAGGCCCGGACACAATGAGCAGTTCTTC

d_call: NA
v_call: TRBV9
clone_size: NA
j_call: TRBJ1-2
cdr3_aa: CASSVGEGDTTHYGYTF
cdr3_nt: TGTGCCAGCAGCGTAGGGGAGGGGGACACCACCCACTATGGCTACACCTTC

d_call: TRBD2
v_call: TRBV7-3
clone_size: few
j_call: TRBJ2-1
cdr3_aa: CASSLEGRAYNEQFF
cdr3_nt: TGTGCCAGCAGCTTAGAAGGGAGGGCCTACAATGAGCAGTTCTTC

d_call: NA
v_call: TRBV3-1/TRBV3-2
clone_size: NA
j_call: TRBJ1-5
cdr3_aa: CASSQGARVRPQHF
cdr3_nt: TGTGCCAGCAGCCAGGGGGCCAGAGTTAGGCCCCAGCATTTT

d_call: TRBD2
v_call: TRBV5-5
clone_size: NA
j_call: TRBJ2-3
cdr3_aa: CASSLNSGVADTQYF
cdr3_nt: TGTGCCAGCAGCTTAAATAGCGGGGTGGCAGATACGCAGTATTTT

d_call: TRBD2
v_call: TRBV18
clone_size: few
j_call: TRBJ2-3
cdr3_aa: CASSPPGGGPDTQYF
cdr3_nt: TGTGCCAGCTCACCACCGGGCGGGGGGCCAGATACGCAGTATTTT

d_call: NA
v_call: TRBV19
clone_size: once
j_call: TRBJ1-2
cdr3_aa: CASSIRTGIYGYTF
cdr3_nt: TGTGCCAGTAGTATCCGGACGGGAATCTATGGCTACACCTTC

d_call: NA
v_call: TRBV7-9
clone_size: once
j_call: TRBJ2-3
cdr3_aa: CASWGGLAAGTQYF
cdr3_nt: TGTGCCAGCTGGGGAGGACTGGCCGCCGGTACGCAGTATTTT

d_call: NA
v_call: TRBV7-9
clone_size: NA
j_call: TRBJ1-6
cdr3_aa: CASSLGFRMALHF
cdr3_nt: TGTGCCAGCAGCTTAGGGTTTAGGATGGCCCTCCACTTT

d_call: NA
v_call: TRBV18
clone_size: NA
j_call: TRBJ1-3
cdr3_aa: CASSPSGGRISGNTIYF
cdr3_nt: TGTGCCAGCTCACCAAGCGGGGGCCGCATCTCTGGAAACACCATATATTTT

d_call: NA
v_call: TRBV12-3/TRBV12-4
clone_size: NA
j_call: TRBJ2-7
cdr3_aa: CASRRSGEQYF
cdr3_nt: TGTGCCAGCAGACGTAGCGGCGAGCAGTACTTC

d_call: NA
v_call: TRBV5-1
clone_size: NA
j_call: TRBJ1-3
cdr3_aa: CASSLAGFGNTIYF
cdr3_nt: TGCGCCAGCAGCTTGGCGGGGTTTGGAAACACCATATATTTT